The clone carrying this TCR beta chain was seen many times. This entry belongs to a study of low-dose radiotherapy and immunotherapy resistance in tumors. cDNA synthesis used a TRAV/TRBV-specific primer set for both chains. PCR amplification of the TCRs was performed with Phusion for approximately 20 PCR cycles, and it relied on a constant-region primer together with a V-primer adapter. MiXCR, run by TCRdb on the reads, gives a single entry per CDR3 protein. Here the sample spans tens of thousands of distinct CDR3 sequences, roughly 19% being singletons. Germline values: CDR1 SNHLY, CDR2 FYNNEI. The CDR3 loop spans 13 amino acids. Trimming cost V 4 bases and J 1 base, with 7 bases left between them. The time point: before trial treatment. Solid tumors that lacked tumor-infiltrating lymphocytes and were advanced were present in eligible patients.

The chain recombines TRBV2 with TRBJ1-1; D is undetermined. The sequences come from PBMCs, collected before treatment. This clonotype originated in a male donor with prostate cancer. DNA of the CDR3: TGTGCCAGCAGTGTTGAGAAGAACACTGAAGCTTTCTTT. Protein product: CASSVEKNTEAFF.